The 17 T cell receptor beta chains presented below share a single source sample, sequenced in a study of tumor-infiltrating lymphocytes in localized non-small cell lung cancer. Profiling relied on immunoSEQ multiplex PCR, and the TCRdb table lists in-frame clones only, not all of them. The sample yields 15,000 to 20,000 clones, 35% to 55% seen once. Sequencing was performed on lung tumor tissue. The receptors were gathered from a human donor with non-small cell lung cancer.

This clone was seen only a few times. The CDR3 sequence is CASSLGGAYNEQYF. The CDR3 nucleotides read TGTGCCAGCAGCTTGGGGGGCGCTTACAACGAGCAGTACTTC. This rearrangement joins TRBV7-8 to TRBJ2-7; possibly TRBD1 or TRBD2 for D (6 bases each). The V and J ends lost 3 bases and 5 bases respectively, with 14 bases between them. Looked up from germline, CDR1 is SGHVS and CDR2 is FQNEAQ. The CDR3 is made up of 14 amino acids.

The V call is TRBV6-5, the J call TRBJ2-3; possibly TRBD2 for D (6 bases). The germline CDR1 and CDR2 sequences are MNHEY and SVGAGI. This CDR3 contains 14 residues. The V end lost 6 bases, the J end lost 5 bases, and 15 bases lay between the germline ends. CDR3 coding DNA: TGTGCCAGCAGGCCGGCCGGGAGTGGAGATACGCAGTATTTT. Its protein product is CASRPAGSGDTQYF.

In its sample, this clone was seen a few times. V usage is TRBV19 and J usage is TRBJ2-7, with D possibly TRBD2 on 6 matching bases. V shed 6 bases and J shed 2 bases, with 14 bases lying between them. The germline gives CDR1 LNHDA, CDR2 SQIVND (reference sequence). The CDR3 length is 14 residues. The CDR3 is CASSPGTSAYEQYF. In nucleotides, the CDR3 is TGTGCCAGTAGCCCTGGGACTTCGGCCTACGAGCAGTACTTC. The full variable domain, rest sourced from reference TRBV19 and TRBJ2-7, is DGGITQSPKYLFRKEGQNVTLSCEQNLNHDAMYWYRQDPGQGLRLIYYSQIVNDFQKGDIAEGYSVSREKKESFPLTVTSAQKNPTAFYLCASSPGTSAYEQYFGPGTRLTVT.

The J gene is TRBJ1-3, the V gene TRBV14, with 7 bases aligning to TRBD1. CDR3 length: 16 amino acids. Unmatched junction bases numbered 13, after V lost 4 bases and J lost 7 bases. Germline V gives CDR1 SGHDN, CDR2 FVKESK. This CDR3 is CASSRGQVGHWNTIYF. CDR3 in DNA: TGTGCCAGCAGCCGCGGACAGGTTGGGCATTGGAACACCATATATTTT.

The chain joins TRBV30 to TRBJ1-5, with D unresolved. The germline V gene encodes CDR1 GTSNPN and CDR2 SVGIG (reference sequence). The CDR3 totals 15 residues. Between the trimmed V and J ends, which lost 0 bases and 0 bases, there was a span of 9 bases. The CDR3 DNA reads TGTGCCTGGAGTGTACGCGGGGTTAGCAATCAGCCCCAGCATTTT. Residues: CAWSVRGVSNQPQHF.

This clone has only a few counts. DNA of the CDR3: TGTGCCAGCAGCTTTACGCAGGACTCCTACGAGCAGTACTTC. It yields the protein CASSFTQDSYEQYF. The rearrangement joins TRBV5-4 to TRBJ2-7, with D unclear. This CDR3 comprises 14 residues. Germline V gene sequence: CDR1 SGHNT, CDR2 YYREEE (reference sequence). V was cut by 2 bases and J by 0 bases, with 9 bases left in between.

This chain uses TRBV28 with TRBJ1-1; TRBD1 agrees at 9 bases. Germline V CDR1 and CDR2: MDHEN, SYDVKM. Trimming cost V 6 bases and J 3 bases; bases outside gene matches: 11. The CDR3 is 16 residues long. The CDR3 loop is CASSPTGTGMDTEAFF. CDR3 nucleotide sequence: TGTGCCAGCAGCCCAACCGGGACAGGGATGGACACTGAAGCTTTCTTT.

CDR3 nucleotide sequence: TGTGCCAGCAGCTTCTTGACAGGGGGCGCCGATGAAGCTTTCTTT. Protein product: CASSFLTGGADEAFF. The genes are TRBV5-6 and TRBJ1-1, with 10 nucleotides matching TRBD1. Germline CDR1 SGHDT, CDR2 YYEEEE. The V segment lost 2 bases and the J segment 7 bases; nucleotides outside the gene matches: 8. This CDR3 spans 15 amino acids.

The rearrangement joins TRBV5-4 to TRBJ2-2; no clear D gene. Germline V gene sequence: CDR1 SGHNT, CDR2 YYREEE (reference sequence). V lost 0 bases, J lost 0 bases, and 12 bases lay in between. The CDR3 runs 17 residues. In DNA, the CDR3 is TGTGCCAGCAGCTTGGCCAAGCTTCACCCGAACACCGGGGAGCTGTTTTTT. The encoded protein is CASSLAKLHPNTGELFF.

This clone came up a few times. The V call is TRBV7-9, the J call TRBJ2-3; 9 bases agree with TRBD2. V lost 4 bases to trimming and J lost 6 bases; unmatched junction nucleotides: 17. Looked up from germline, CDR1 is SEHNR and CDR2 is FQNEAQ (reference sequence). The CDR3 sequence is 18 residues long. The CDR3 DNA reads TGTGCCAGCAGCTGGGCCTATTCATGGCGGGGGGGCCCGGATACGCAGTATTTT. Protein: CASSWAYSWRGGPDTQYF. Together with reference TRBV7-9 and TRBJ2-3, the CDR3 gives the full variable domain: DTGVSQNPRHKITKRGQNVTFRCDPISEHNRLYWYRQTLGQGPEFLTYFQNEAQLEKSRLLSDRFSAERPKGSFSTLEIQRTEQGDSAMYLCASSWAYSWRGGPDTQYFGPGTRLTVL.

This chain links TRBV5-1 with TRBJ2-7; 9 bases are shared with TRBD1. The CDR3 extends over 13 amino acids. Germline-derived CDR1 and CDR2 are SGHRS and YFSETQ. Trimming took 4 bases from V and 7 from J; bases not matched to a gene: 6. CDR3 residues: CASSTGQGMEQYF. The CDR3 region has the DNA TGCGCCAGCAGCACCGGACAGGGGATGGAGCAGTACTTC.

This sequence joins TRBV7-9 and TRBJ1-4; D is undetermined. V was shortened by 2 bases and J by 3 bases, with 7 bases between the two germline ends. This CDR3 comprises 14 residues. Looked up from germline, CDR1 is SEHNR and CDR2 is FQNEAQ (reference sequence). The CDR3 sequence: CASSLTGANEKLFF. CDR3 nucleotides: TGTGCCAGCAGCTTAACTGGGGCTAATGAAAAACTGTTTTTT.

The V call is TRBV5-1, the J call TRBJ2-3; D is perhaps TRBD1 (6 bases). The ends were cut back, 0 bases at V and 0 bases at J, with 11 bases in the middle. Germline CDR1 is SGHRS and CDR2 is YFSETQ. The length of the CDR3 is 16 residues. The CDR3 region is CASSLGRGPSTDTQYF. The CDR3 coding sequence is TGCGCCAGCAGCTTGGGCAGGGGCCCTAGCACAGATACGCAGTATTTT. Filled out from reference TRBV5-1 and TRBJ2-3, the complete variable domain reads KAGVTQTPRYLIKTRGQQVTLSCSPISGHRSVSWYQQTPGQGLQFLFEYFSETQRNKGNFPGRFSGRQFSNSRSEMNVSTLELGDSALYLCASSLGRGPSTDTQYFGPGTRLTVL.

A few counts support this clone. The genes are TRBV19 and TRBJ2-2, with unresolved D. The CDR3 extends over 15 amino acids. V lost 0 bases to trimming and J lost 6 bases, with 11 bases between them. Germline CDR1 is LNHDA and CDR2 is SQIVND (reference sequence). The CDR3 nucleotides are TGTGCCAGTAGTATAGATCTTGGTTGGGCCGGGGAGCTGTTTTTT. It translates to CASSIDLGWAGELFF.

V usage is TRBV25-1 and J usage is TRBJ1-1; 9 nucleotides line up with TRBD1. Trimming removed 6 bases from V and 3 bases from J; junction bases left unmatched: 14. Germline V gene lookup returns CDR1 MGHDK and CDR2 SYGVNS. There are 17 residues in the CDR3. CDR3 loop: CASRENRGRGMDTEAFF. Here the CDR3 DNA reads TGTGCCAGCAGGGAAAACAGGGGGCGCGGTATGGACACTGAAGCTTTCTTT.

The CDR3 protein is CASSAWTGASYEQYF. In nucleotides, the CDR3 is TGTGCCAGTAGTGCATGGACAGGCGCATCCTACGAGCAGTACTTC. The V call is TRBV19, the J call TRBJ2-7; 7 bases align to TRBD1. Trimming cost V 5 bases and J 1 base; bases outside gene matches: 8. This CDR3 is built from 15 residues. Looked up from germline, CDR1 is LNHDA and CDR2 is SQIVND (reference sequence).

By share, this clone counts as medium-sized. The CDR3 reads CSVVLVGEGATNEKLFF. The CDR3 nucleotides are TGCAGCGTTGTGTTGGTCGGGGAAGGAGCAACTAATGAAAAACTGTTTTTT. The chain uses TRBV29-1 and TRBJ1-4; D remains ambiguous. The CDR3 totals 17 residues. Germline V gene sequence: CDR1 SQVTM, CDR2 ANQGSEA. V was shortened by 4 bases and J by 0 bases, with 18 bases between the two germline ends.